This record concerns one TCR beta chain sequence. Its antigen is unidentified. This entry is derived from a study of OX40 agonist ivuxolimab in advanced cancers. Study details: Eligibility admitted prior anti-PD-1, anti-PD-L1 or anti-CTLA-4 therapy; around 41% had some. Study-wide points: CD8+ T cells showed, on average, more clonal expansion than CD4+ cells. Dosing at 0.1 to 3.0 mg/kg was accompanied by clonal expansion of CD4+ and CD8+ blood T cells by week 6.

V trimming: 0 bases; J trimming: 4 bases; junction bases outside the gene matches: 6. This CDR3 comprises 16 residues. Germline CDR1 SGHRS, CDR2 YFSETQ. Assay: immunoSEQ multiplex PCR; the TCRdb copy retains only in-frame clones and omits some. Counted here are roughly 56,000 clones, 65% to 90% occurring once; the ten biggest clones make up around 0.9%. Sequenced material: CD4+ or CD8+ T cells sorted from blood, taken in a trial of the OX40 agonist ivuxolimab. V gene TRBV5-1 combines with J gene TRBJ2-2; 7 bases are a match to TRBD1. The clonotype comes from an adult with an advanced solid tumor such as melanoma, head and neck, liver or kidney cancer. This CDR3 reads CASSLGQGPTTGELFF. Here the CDR3 DNA reads TGCGCCAGCAGCTTGGGACAGGGCCCAACCACCGGGGAGCTGTTTTTT.